What follows is one T cell receptor beta chain and its context. Its antigen is currently not known. Base qualities are not at hand, and no much larger clone is one base apart. Trimming takes 0 bases off V and 3 bases off J; junction bases not matched to a gene: 1. CDR1 and CDR2 were assigned from the germline V gene (reference sequence) as SEHNR and FQNEAQ. From its cysteine to its phenylalanine, the CDR3 spans 15 amino acids. Kept here is only the CDR3 DNA, which spans 45 bases and is read in frame from base 1. This sample was included in a study of blood T cell repertoires in COVID-19 (TCRdb year 2020). With respect to the entire study: Collaborator samples came from the United States, Italy and Spain and covered acute and convalescent phases of COVID-19. The material from the prospective study consisted of cDNA or gDNA derived from T cells, B-cell-depleted T cells, or PBMCs. Subjects who had been exposed to COVID-19, were actively infected with it, or had recovered from it provided the deeply sampled blood TCRbeta repertoires that made up the dataset. A freely available public database, intended as a resource for researchers studying the immune response to SARS-CoV-2, is where the repertoires were released. Samples were obtained from the ongoing ImmuneRACE study (first 160 participants) and from 950 to 1,500 subjects provided by 6 global collaborators. The sample metadata nearly always contained a de-identified subject ID, COVID-19 status, age in years and sex. Where available, HLA class I and class II types were obtained from metadata supplied by the sample provider rather than from assay-based typing.

TCRbeta CDR3 regions were amplified from genomic DNA using the immunoSEQ Assay, a bias-controlled multiplex PCR. The original methods were these. Nucleated cell counts per sample were estimated from amplification of reference gene primers within the assay. To quantify the absolute abundance of each unique TCRbeta CDR3 rearrangement, sequence reads were collapsed and filtered. For each sample, productive Simpson clonality was calculated by taking the square root of Simpson's diversity index across productive rearrangements. As stored in TCRdb, this immuneACCESS dataset retains in-frame rearrangements with V and J assigned. A fraction of the clones does not appear; measured against another copy, unresolved V genes explain less than half of the discrepancy, and the remainder lacks a known reason. V and J calls and clone size follow that table, whereas D and trimming were derived from the DNA. The table for this sample lists roughly 390,000 clones; approximately 81% of them were counted only once. The ten most abundant clones make up roughly 3.4% of the sample.

What the authors observed across the whole study: How much clinical and demographic metadata was included differed by source and by participant, and the metadata was provided uncurated.

Collaborating institutions collected whole blood in K2EDTA tubes following their own protocols. For TCRbeta analysis, collaborators shipped samples in one of three forms: frozen whole blood, isolated PBMCs, or DNA extracted from either of those sample types. Sample: peripheral blood. The sequence links TRBV7-9 to TRBJ2-3, with TRBD2 identical over 9 junction bases. The TCR originated in a young woman with acute or convalescent COVID-19. The CDR3 region reads CASSLAAGGTDTQYF. In nucleotide form, the sequence is TGTGCCAGCAGCTTAGCTGCGGGGGGGACAGATACGCAGTATTTT.